The rows below give T cell receptor beta chains drawn from one sample of a study of cytomegalovirus exposure and HLA in healthy donors. Produced via immunoSEQ multiplex PCR; TCRdb's table is partial and in-frame only. The repertoire consists of about 160,000 clones, with 84% occurring once and the leading ten covering around 1.9%. The sequencing input was PBMCs. The receptors here all came from a man younger than 35 in good health and CMV-seronegative. CDR3s include the opening cysteine and the closing phenylalanine or tryptophan. D genes are given only for firm matches. Clone size is shown for a subset of rows, as once, few, many or a class of expanded clone.

>14|TRBV6-4|TRBJ2-1|NA|TRBD1
CASSDSLRDRVQFF
TGTGCCAGCAGTGACTCCCTCCGTGACAGGGTCCAGTTCTTC
>14|TRBV29-1|TRBJ1-5|NA|TRBD1
CSVGTGGFNQPQHF
TGCAGCGTTGGGACAGGGGGCTTCAATCAGCCCCAGCATTTT
>12|TRBV7-7|TRBJ2-5|NA|NA
CASSSPAETQYF
TGTGCCAGCAGCAGCCCCGCGGAGACCCAGTACTTC
>15|TRBV7-9|TRBJ1-1|NA|NA
CASSPQVGKNTEAFF
TGTGCCAGCAGTCCACAGGTGGGCAAGAACACTGAAGCTTTCTTT
>14|TRBV27|TRBJ2-7|NA|TRBD2
CASSQGLARDEQYF
TGTGCCAGCAGTCAGGGACTAGCCAGGGACGAGCAGTACTTC
>14|TRBV7-9|TRBJ2-7|NA|NA
CASRPQGFSYEQYF
TGTGCCAGCAGACCGCAGGGGTTCTCCTACGAGCAGTACTTC
>15|TRBV10-1|TRBJ1-2|NA|NA
CASSWNTKPLYGYTF
TGCGCCAGCAGTTGGAACACTAAGCCACTCTATGGCTACACCTTC
>15|TRBV13|TRBJ2-7|NA|NA
CASSLGWGGFYEQYF
TGTGCCAGCAGCTTAGGCTGGGGGGGCTTCTACGAGCAGTACTTC
>12|TRBV6-1|TRBJ2-7|NA|NA
CASTVVPGEQYF
TGTGCCAGTACGGTGGTCCCCGGGGAGCAGTACTTC
>13|TRBV5-1|TRBJ1-3|NA|NA
CASSPPAGNTIYF
TGCGCCAGCAGCCCCCCCGCTGGAAACACCATATATTTT
>15|TRBV6-1|TRBJ2-3|NA|TRBD2
CASSEGLADTDTQYF
TGTGCCAGCAGTGAAGGTCTAGCGGACACAGATACGCAGTATTTT
>14|TRBV6-1|TRBJ1-6|NA|NA
CASSDPGRNSPLHF
TGTGCCAGCAGTGACCCCGGGAGAAATTCACCCCTCCACTTT
>15|TRBV9|TRBJ2-1|NA|NA
CASKREEGPYNEQFF
TGTGCCAGCAAGAGGGAGGAAGGCCCCTACAATGAGCAGTTCTTC
>14|TRBV5-4|TRBJ2-1|NA|NA
CASSLGQGLNEQFF
TGTGCCAGCAGCTTGGGGCAGGGGCTCAATGAGCAGTTCTTC
>13|TRBV13|TRBJ2-1|NA|TRBD1
CASSSTGGGEQFF
TGTGCCAGCAGCTCGACAGGGGGCGGCGAGCAGTTCTTC
>14|TRBV11-1|TRBJ2-1|once|NA
CASSLHTGYNEQFF
TGTGCCAGCAGCTTACACACAGGTTACAATGAGCAGTTCTTC
>15|TRBV19|TRBJ2-2|NA|TRBD1
CASSQRDRYTGELFF
TGTGCCAGTAGCCAGAGGGACAGATACACCGGGGAGCTGTTTTTT
>13|TRBV4-1|TRBJ1-5|NA|NA
CASSLQHNQPQHF
TGCGCCAGCAGCCTACAGCATAATCAGCCCCAGCATTTT
>14|TRBV18|TRBJ2-5|NA|TRBD2
CASSTYLGGETQYF
TGTGCCAGCTCCACTTACCTCGGGGGGGAGACCCAGTACTTC
>13|TRBV7-3|TRBJ1-1|few|NA
CASSLRRGTEAFF
TGTGCCAGCAGCTTAAGACGAGGCACTGAAGCTTTCTTT
>10|TRBV20-1|TRBJ1-2|NA|NA
CSAQDRYYTF
TGCAGTGCCCAGGACAGATACTACACCTTC
>15|TRBV30|TRBJ2-7|NA|NA
CAWSVGSGAEYEQYF
TGTGCCTGGAGTGTAGGTTCTGGGGCAGAATACGAGCAGTACTTC
>15|TRBV9|TRBJ2-3|NA|NA
CASSVGGPGADTQYF
TGTGCCAGCAGCGTAGGCGGGCCCGGGGCAGATACGCAGTATTTT
>14|TRBV28|TRBJ1-3|NA|NA
CASTPGFSGNTIYF
TGTGCCAGCACTCCGGGATTCTCTGGAAACACCATATATTTT
>16|TRBV5-4|TRBJ2-7|once|TRBD1
CASSSPAGTDSYEQYF
TGTGCCAGCAGCTCCCCCGCTGGGACAGACTCCTACGAGCAGTACTTC
>15|TRBV6-1|TRBJ1-6|NA|NA
CASSVWSSYNSPLHF
TGTGCCAGCAGTGTCTGGAGCTCCTATAATTCACCCCTCCACTTT
>17|TRBV5-1|TRBJ2-2|NA|NA
CASRPRGTGANTGELFF
TGCGCCAGCAGACCTAGGGGCACCGGCGCGAACACCGGGGAGCTGTTTTTT
>15|TRBV4-2|TRBJ1-2|NA|TRBD1
CASSQDPRDSYGYTF
TGTGCCAGCAGCCAAGACCCCCGGGACAGCTATGGCTACACCTTC
>18|TRBV30|TRBJ1-1|NA|NA
CAWSVLGSFSPMNTEAFF
TGTGCCTGGAGTGTACTGGGCAGTTTCAGCCCCATGAACACTGAAGCTTTCTTT
>16|TRBV5-6|TRBJ1-1|NA|TRBD1
CASSLMPGQGAQEAFF
TGTGCCAGCAGCTTGATGCCGGGACAGGGGGCTCAAGAAGCTTTCTTT
>14|TRBV25-1|TRBJ2-3|NA|NA
CASSELRREDTQYF
TGTGCCAGCAGTGAACTACGGAGGGAGGATACGCAGTATTTT
>15|TRBV4-1|TRBJ2-7|NA|NA
CASSQGGDSSYEQYF
TGCGCCAGCAGCCAAGGGGGGGACAGCTCCTACGAGCAGTACTTC
>16|TRBV11-2|TRBJ2-7|NA|NA
CASSLDAGSATYEQYF
TGTGCCAGCAGCTTAGATGCCGGGTCAGCGACCTACGAGCAGTACTTC
>16|TRBV7-9|TRBJ1-2|NA|TRBD1
CASRPKGQEGGYGYTF
TGTGCCAGCAGACCGAAGGGACAGGAAGGCGGCTATGGCTACACCTTC
>11|TRBV29-1|TRBJ2-7|NA|NA
CSVADIREQYF
TGCAGCGTCGCGGACATTCGGGAGCAGTACTTC
>17|TRBV7-9|TRBJ2-6|NA|TRBD1
CASSTGTGRSGANVLTF
TGTGCCAGCAGCACCGGGACAGGTCGCTCTGGGGCCAACGTCCTGACTTTC
>16|TRBV4-2|TRBJ2-1|few|TRBD2
CASSQGGGARNNEQFF
TGTGCCAGCAGCCAGGGCGGGGGGGCGAGGAACAATGAGCAGTTCTTC
>14|TRBV10-3|TRBJ1-6|NA|TRBD1
CAITETGGNSPLHF
TGTGCCATCACCGAGACAGGGGGGAATTCACCCCTCCACTTT
>15|TRBV28|TRBJ1-5|NA|TRBD1
CASRDRAFSNQPQHF
TGTGCCAGCAGAGACAGGGCTTTTAGCAATCAGCCCCAGCATTTT
>14|TRBV15|TRBJ2-1|NA|TRBD1
CATNTGGSYNEQFF
TGTGCCACCAACACAGGGGGGTCCTACAATGAGCAGTTCTTC
>15|TRBV11-2|TRBJ2-5|once|NA
CASSSITYEQETQYF
TGTGCCAGCAGCTCCATTACCTACGAACAAGAGACCCAGTACTTC